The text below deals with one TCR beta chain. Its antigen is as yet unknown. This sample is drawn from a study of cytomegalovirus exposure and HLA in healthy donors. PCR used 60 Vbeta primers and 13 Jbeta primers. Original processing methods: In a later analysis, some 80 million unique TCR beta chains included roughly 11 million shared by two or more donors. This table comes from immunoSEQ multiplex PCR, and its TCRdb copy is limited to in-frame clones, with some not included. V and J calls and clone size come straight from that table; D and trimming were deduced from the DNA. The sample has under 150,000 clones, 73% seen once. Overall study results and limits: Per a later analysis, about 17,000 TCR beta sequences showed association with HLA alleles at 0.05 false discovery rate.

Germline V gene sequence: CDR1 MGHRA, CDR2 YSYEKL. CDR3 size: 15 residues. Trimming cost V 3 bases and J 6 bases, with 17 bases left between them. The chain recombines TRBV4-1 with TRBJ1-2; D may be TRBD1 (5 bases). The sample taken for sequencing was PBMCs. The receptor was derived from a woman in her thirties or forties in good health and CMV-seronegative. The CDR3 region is CASSQVAGPGNGYTF. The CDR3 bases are TGCGCCAGCAGCCAGGTAGCAGGGCCTGGGAATGGCTACACCTTC.